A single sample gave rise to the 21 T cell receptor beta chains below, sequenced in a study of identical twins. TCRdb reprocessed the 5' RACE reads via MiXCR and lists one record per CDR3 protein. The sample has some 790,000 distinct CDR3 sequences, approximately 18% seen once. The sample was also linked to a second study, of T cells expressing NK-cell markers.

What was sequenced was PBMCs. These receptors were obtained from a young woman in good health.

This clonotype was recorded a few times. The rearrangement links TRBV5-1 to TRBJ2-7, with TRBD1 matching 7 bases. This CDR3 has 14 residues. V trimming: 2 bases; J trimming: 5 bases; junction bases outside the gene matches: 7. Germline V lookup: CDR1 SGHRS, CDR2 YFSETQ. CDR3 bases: TGCGCCAGCAGCTTTAACAGGGGTTCGAACGAGCAGTACTTC. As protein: CASSFNRGSNEQYF. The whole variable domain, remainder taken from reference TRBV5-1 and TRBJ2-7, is KAGVTQTPRYLIKTRGQQVTLSCSPISGHRSVSWYQQTPGQGLQFLFEYFSETQRNKGNFPGRFSGRQFSNSRSEMNVSTLELGDSALYLCASSFNRGSNEQYFGPGTRLTVT.

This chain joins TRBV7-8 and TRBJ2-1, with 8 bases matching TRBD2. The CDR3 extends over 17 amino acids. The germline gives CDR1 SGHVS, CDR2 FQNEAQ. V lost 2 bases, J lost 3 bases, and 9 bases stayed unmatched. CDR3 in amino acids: CASSLRGGRGDYNEQFF. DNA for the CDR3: TGTGCCAGCAGCTTACGGGGGGGGCGGGGGGACTACAATGAGCAGTTCTTC.

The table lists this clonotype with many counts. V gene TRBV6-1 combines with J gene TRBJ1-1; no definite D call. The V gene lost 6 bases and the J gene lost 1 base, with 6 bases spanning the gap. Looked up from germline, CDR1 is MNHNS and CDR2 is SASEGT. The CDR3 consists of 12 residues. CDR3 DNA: TGTGCCAGCAGGCGAACGAACACTGAAGCTTTCTTT. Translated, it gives CASRRTNTEAFF.

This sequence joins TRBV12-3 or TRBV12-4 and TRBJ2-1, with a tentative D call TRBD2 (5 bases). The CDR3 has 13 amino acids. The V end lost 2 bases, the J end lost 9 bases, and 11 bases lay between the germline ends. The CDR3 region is CASSLLLVGEQFF. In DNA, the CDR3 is TGTGCCAGCAGTTTATTACTAGTAGGTGAGCAGTTCTTC.

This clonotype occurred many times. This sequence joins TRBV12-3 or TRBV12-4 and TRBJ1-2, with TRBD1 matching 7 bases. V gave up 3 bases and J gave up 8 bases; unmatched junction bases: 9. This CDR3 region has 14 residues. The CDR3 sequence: CASSFNRGQLGYTF. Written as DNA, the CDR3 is TGTGCCAGCAGTTTTAACAGGGGCCAGCTGGGCTACACCTTC.

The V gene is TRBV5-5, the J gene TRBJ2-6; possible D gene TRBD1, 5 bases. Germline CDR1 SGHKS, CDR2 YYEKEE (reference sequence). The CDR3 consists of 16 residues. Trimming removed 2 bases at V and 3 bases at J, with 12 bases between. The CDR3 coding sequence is TGTGCCAGCAGCTTTGTTCAGGGCCATGGGGCCAACGTCCTGACTTTC. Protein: CASSFVQGHGANVLTF.

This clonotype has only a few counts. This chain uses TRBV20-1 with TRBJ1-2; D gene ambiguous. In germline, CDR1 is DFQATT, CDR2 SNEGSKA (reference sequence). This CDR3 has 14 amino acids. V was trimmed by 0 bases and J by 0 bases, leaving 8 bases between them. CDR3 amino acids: CSARDFRSNYGYTF. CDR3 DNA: TGCAGTGCTAGAGATTTTCGATCTAACTATGGCTACACCTTC.

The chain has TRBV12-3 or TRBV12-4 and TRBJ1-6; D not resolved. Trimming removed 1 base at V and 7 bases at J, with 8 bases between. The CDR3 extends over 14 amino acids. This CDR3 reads CASSLGGVNSPLHF. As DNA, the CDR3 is TGTGCCAGCAGTTTAGGCGGGGTGAATTCACCCCTCCACTTT.

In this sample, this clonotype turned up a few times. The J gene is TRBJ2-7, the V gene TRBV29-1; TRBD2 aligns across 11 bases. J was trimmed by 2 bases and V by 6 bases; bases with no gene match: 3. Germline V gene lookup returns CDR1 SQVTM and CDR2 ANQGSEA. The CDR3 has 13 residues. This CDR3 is CSVGLAAAYEQYF. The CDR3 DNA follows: TGCAGCGTGGGACTAGCGGCCGCCTACGAGCAGTACTTC.

CDR3 loop: CSARDLSGAFTTQYF. The CDR3, as DNA: TGCAGTGCTAGAGATCTTAGCGGGGCGTTCACAACCCAGTACTTC. This chain joins TRBV20-1 and TRBJ2-5, with 8 bases fitting TRBD2. The V gene's germline CDR1 is DFQATT and CDR2 SNEGSKA (reference sequence). V lost 0 bases, J lost 8 bases, and 11 bases stayed unmatched. The CDR3 loop spans 15 amino acids.

The CDR3 loop is CASSSWGGVYNEQFF. In DNA form, the CDR3 reads TGTGCCAGCAGTTCCTGGGGGGGCGTCTACAATGAGCAGTTCTTC. This chain joins TRBV12-3 or TRBV12-4 and TRBJ2-1, with D perhaps matching TRBD2 (7 bases). V was trimmed by 4 bases and J by 3 bases, leaving 13 bases between them. This CDR3 has 15 amino acids.

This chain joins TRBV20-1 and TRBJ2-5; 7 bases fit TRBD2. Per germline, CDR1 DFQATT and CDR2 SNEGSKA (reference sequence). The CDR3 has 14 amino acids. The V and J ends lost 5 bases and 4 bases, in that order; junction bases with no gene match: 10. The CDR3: CSAELPGRGETQYF. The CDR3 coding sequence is TGCAGTGCTGAGCTTCCGGGGAGGGGAGAGACCCAGTACTTC.

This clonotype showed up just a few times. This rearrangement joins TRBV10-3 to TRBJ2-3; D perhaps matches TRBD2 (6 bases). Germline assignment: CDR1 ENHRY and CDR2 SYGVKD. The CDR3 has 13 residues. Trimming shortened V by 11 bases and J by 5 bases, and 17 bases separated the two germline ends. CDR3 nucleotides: TGTGCCCTCGGGCGGGGCTACGGAGATACGCAGTATTTT. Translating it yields CALGRGYGDTQYF.

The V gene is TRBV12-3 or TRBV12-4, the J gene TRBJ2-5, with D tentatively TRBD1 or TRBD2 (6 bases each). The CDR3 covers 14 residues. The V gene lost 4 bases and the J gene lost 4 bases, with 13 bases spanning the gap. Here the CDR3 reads CASSSPGAGETQYF. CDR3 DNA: TGTGCCAGCAGTTCCCCGGGGGCCGGAGAGACCCAGTACTTC.

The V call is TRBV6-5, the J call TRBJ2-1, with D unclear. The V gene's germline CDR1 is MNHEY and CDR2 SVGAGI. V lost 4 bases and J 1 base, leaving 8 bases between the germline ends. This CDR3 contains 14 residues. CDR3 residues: CASSSGFSYNEQFF. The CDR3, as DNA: TGTGCCAGCAGTTCTGGCTTTTCCTACAATGAGCAGTTCTTC.

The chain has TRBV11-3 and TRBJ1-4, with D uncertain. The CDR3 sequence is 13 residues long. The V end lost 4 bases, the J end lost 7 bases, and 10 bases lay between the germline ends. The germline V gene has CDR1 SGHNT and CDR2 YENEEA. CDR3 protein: CASSSHEGEKLFF. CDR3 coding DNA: TGTGCCAGCAGCTCACACGAGGGTGAAAAACTGTTTTTT.

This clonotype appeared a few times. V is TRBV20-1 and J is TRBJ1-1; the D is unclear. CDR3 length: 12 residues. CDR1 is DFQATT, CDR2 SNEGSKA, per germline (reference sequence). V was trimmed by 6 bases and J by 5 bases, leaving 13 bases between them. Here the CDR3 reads CSAQQWVTEAFF. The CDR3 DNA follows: TGCAGTGCGCAACAATGGGTGACTGAAGCTTTCTTT.

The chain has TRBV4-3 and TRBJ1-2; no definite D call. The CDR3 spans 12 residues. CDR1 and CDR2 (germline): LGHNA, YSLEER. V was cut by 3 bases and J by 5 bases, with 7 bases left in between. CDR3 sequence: CASSQAEYGYTF. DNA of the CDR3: TGCGCCAGCAGCCAGGCCGAGTATGGCTACACCTTC.

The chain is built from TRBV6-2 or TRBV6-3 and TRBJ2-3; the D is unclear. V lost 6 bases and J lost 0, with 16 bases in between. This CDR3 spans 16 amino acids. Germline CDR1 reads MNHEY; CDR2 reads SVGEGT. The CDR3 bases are TGTGCCAGCAGCGGCCGACTTGCGCCGAGCACAGATACGCAGTATTTT. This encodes CASSGRLAPSTDTQYF.

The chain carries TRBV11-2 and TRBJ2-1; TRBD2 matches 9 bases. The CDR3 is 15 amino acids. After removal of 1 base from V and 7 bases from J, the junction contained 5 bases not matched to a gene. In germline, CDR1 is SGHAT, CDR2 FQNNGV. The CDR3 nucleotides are TGTGCCAGCAGCTTAGTGCGGGAGGGAGGTAATGAGCAGTTCTTC. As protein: CASSLVREGGNEQFF.

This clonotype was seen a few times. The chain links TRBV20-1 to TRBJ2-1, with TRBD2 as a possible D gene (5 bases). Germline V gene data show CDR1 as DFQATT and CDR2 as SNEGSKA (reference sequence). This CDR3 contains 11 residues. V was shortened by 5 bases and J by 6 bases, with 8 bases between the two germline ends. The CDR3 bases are TGCAGTGCTGTGGACTCCAATGAGCAGTTCTTC. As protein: CSAVDSNEQFF.